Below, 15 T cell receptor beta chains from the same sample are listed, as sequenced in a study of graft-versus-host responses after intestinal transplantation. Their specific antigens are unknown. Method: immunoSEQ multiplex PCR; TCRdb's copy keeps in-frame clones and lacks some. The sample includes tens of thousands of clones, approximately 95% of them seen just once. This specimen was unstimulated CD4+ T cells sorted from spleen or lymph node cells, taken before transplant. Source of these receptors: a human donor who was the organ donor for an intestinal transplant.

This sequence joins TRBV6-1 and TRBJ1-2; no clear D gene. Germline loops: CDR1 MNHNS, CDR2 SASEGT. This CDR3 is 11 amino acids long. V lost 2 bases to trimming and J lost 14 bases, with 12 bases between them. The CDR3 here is CASSESPDGTF. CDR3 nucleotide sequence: TGTGCCAGCAGTGAAAGTCCAGATGGGACCTTC.

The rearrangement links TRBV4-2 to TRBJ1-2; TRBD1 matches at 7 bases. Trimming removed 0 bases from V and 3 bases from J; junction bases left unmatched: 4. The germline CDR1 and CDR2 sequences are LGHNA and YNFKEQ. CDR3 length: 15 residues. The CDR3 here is CASSQDQDRHYGYTF. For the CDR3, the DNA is TGTGCCAGCAGCCAAGACCAGGACAGGCACTATGGCTACACCTTC.

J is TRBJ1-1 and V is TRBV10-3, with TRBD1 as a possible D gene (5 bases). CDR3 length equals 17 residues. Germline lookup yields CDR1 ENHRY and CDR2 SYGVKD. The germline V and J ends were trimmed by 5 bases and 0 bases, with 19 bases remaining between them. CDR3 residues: CAISNIPLGEMNTEAFF. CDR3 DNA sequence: TGTGCCATCAGTAACATACCCCTAGGGGAGATGAACACTGAAGCTTTCTTT.

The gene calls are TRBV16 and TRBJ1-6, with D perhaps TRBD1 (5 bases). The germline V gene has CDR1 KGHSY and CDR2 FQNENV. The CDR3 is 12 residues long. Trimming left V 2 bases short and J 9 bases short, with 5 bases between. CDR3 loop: CASSQDSSPLHF. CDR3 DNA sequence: TGTGCCAGCAGCCAAGACAGTTCACCCCTCCACTTT.

DNA for the CDR3: TGTGCCAGCTCACGAGATCCGAACACTGAAGCTTTCTTT. Protein sequence: CASSRDPNTEAFF. This chain connects TRBV18 to TRBJ1-1; D unclear. Trimming pared 4 bases from V and 1 base from J, leaving 7 bases between. Germline-derived CDR1 and CDR2 are KGHSH and LQKENI. This CDR3 has 13 amino acids.

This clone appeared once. CDR3: CASSVATVGQNHGYTF. CDR3 nucleotide sequence: TGTGCCAGCAGCGTAGCTACTGTAGGCCAGAACCATGGCTACACCTTC. The chain employs TRBV9 and TRBJ1-2; unclear D gene. The V end was cut by 0 bases, the J end by 6 bases, with 18 bases between. CDR3 length: 16 amino acids. Germline values: CDR1 SGDLS, CDR2 YYNGEE.

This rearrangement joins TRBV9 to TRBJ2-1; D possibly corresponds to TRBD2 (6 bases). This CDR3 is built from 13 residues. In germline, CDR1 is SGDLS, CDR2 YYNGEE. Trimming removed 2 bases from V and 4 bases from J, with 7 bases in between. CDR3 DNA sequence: TGTGCCAGCAGCGTTCGGGGGTACAATGAGCAGTTCTTC. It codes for CASSVRGYNEQFF.

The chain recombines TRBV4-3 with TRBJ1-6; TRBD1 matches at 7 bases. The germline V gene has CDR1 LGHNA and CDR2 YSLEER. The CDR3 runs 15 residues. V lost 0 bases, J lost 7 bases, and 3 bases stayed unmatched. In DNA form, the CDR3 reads TGCGCCAGCAGCCAAGATTTGGGACAGAATTCACCCCTCCACTTT. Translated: CASSQDLGQNSPLHF.

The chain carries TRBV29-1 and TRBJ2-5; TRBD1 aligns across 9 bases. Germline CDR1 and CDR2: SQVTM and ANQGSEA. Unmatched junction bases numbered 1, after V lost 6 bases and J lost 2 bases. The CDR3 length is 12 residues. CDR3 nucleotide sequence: TGCAGCGTGGGGACAGGGCAAGAGACCCAGTACTTC. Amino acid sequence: CSVGTGQETQYF.

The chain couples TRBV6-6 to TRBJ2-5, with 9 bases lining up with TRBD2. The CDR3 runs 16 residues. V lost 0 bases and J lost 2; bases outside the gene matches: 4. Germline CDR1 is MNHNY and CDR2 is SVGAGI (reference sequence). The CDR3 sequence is CASSYSLAGVQETQYF. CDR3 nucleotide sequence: TGTGCCAGCAGTTACTCGTTAGCGGGGGTGCAAGAGACCCAGTACTTC.

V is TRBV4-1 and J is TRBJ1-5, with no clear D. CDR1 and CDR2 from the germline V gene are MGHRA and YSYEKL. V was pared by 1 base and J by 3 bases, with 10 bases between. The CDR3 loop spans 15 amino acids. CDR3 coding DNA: TGCGCCAGCAGCCAAGCTACTGCAGACAATCAGCCCCAGCATTTT. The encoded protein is CASSQATADNQPQHF.

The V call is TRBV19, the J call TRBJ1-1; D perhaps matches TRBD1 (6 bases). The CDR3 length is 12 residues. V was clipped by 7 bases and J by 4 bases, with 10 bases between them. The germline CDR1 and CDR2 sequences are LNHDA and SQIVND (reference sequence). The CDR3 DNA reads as TGTGCCAGTAAAACAGGGTCCACTGAAGCTTTCTTT. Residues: CASKTGSTEAFF.

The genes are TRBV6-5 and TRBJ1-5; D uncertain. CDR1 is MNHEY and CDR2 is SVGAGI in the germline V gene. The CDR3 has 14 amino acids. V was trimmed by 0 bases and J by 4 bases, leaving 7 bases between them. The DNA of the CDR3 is TGTGCCAGCAGTTACTCGGCCGCAAATCAGCCCCAGCATTTT. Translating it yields CASSYSAANQPQHF.

DNA of the CDR3: TGTGCCAGCAGCTTTCCAAGGGGCAGAGACACTGAAGCTTTCTTT. This sequence encodes CASSFPRGRDTEAFF. The chain carries TRBV13 and TRBJ1-1; a weak D match, TRBD1 (5 bases). Trimming removed 3 bases from V and 3 bases from J, with 14 bases in between. The CDR3 runs to 15 residues. CDR1 is PRHDT, CDR2 FYEKMQ, per germline (reference sequence).

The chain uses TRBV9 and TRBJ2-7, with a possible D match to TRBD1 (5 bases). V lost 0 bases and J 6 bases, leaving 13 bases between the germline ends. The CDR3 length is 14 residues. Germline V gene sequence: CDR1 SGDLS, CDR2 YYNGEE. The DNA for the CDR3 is TGTGCCAGCAGCGTAGATGGGGCCTACGCCGAGCAGTACTTC. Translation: CASSVDGAYAEQYF.